A single sample gave rise to the 2 T cell receptor beta chains below, sequenced in a study of blood T cell repertoires in COVID-19. Generated by immunoSEQ multiplex PCR, the TCRdb table keeps only in-frame clones and is missing some. The sample carries 300,000 to 450,000 clones, 87% recorded once. Specimen: PBMCs or T cells enriched from blood (not recorded which). These receptors originate from a man aged 25-45 years who had recovered from COVID-19.

V and J are TRBV10-2 and TRBJ2-1; D perhaps matches TRBD2 (7 bases). Germline V gene sequence: CDR1 WSHSY, CDR2 SAAADI. CDR3 length: 15 residues. Trimming took 8 bases from V and 2 from J, leaving 16 bases between them. CDR3 sequence: CASGGAGAAYNEQFF. CDR3 nucleotides: TGCGCCAGCGGGGGGGCGGGGGCCGCCTACAATGAGCAGTTCTTC.

The chain has TRBV10-3 and TRBJ2-7, with 8 bases matching TRBD1. CDR3 size: 13 residues. Germline values: CDR1 ENHRY, CDR2 SYGVKD. The junction had 7 bases not matched to a gene; V was cut back by 11 bases and J by 1 base. CDR3 protein: CAANRGTSYEQYF. The CDR3, as DNA: TGTGCCGCTAACAGGGGGACGTCCTACGAGCAGTACTTC.